This entry features one T cell receptor beta chain sequence. The data originate from a study of shared T cell receptors in the human thymus. This CDR3 comprises 18 residues. The J segment lost 1 base and the V segment lost 1 base, leaving 6 bases of the junction unmatched. The germline V gene encodes CDR1 MNHNS and CDR2 SASEGT. This table comes from immunoSEQ multiplex PCR, and its TCRdb copy is limited to in-frame clones, with some not included. The top ten clones hold 0.013% of a sample with hundreds of thousands of clones, 75% to 80% of them seen once. The data also belong to a second study, concerning human thymus T cells. In that study: Unrelated individuals were reported by related research to share highly overlapping thymic repertoires.

V usage is TRBV6-1 and J usage is TRBJ2-6; TRBD1 agrees at 8 bases. The material sequenced was thymocytes. This sequence was found in a boy younger than two with a congenital heart defect. Written as DNA, the CDR3 is TGTGCCAGCAGTGAAGTCGGGACAGGCGGGTCTGGGGCCAACGTCCTGACTTTC. This translates into CASSEVGTGGSGANVLTF.